Listed below are T cell receptor beta chains from one sample, sequenced in a study of blood T cell repertoires in COVID-19. The repertoire was sequenced with immunoSEQ multiplex PCR; TCRdb's copy has only in-frame clones and lacks some. The table lists about 340,000 clones, about nine tenths of them singletons. Sequenced input: peripheral blood. These receptors originate from a woman in her sixties or seventies with COVID-19, enrolled during active disease. The CDR3 runs from the conserved cysteine through the conserved F or W. D genes are given only for firm matches. Only some rows state a clone size, as once, few, many or a class for expanded clones.

D gene: NA
V gene: TRBV4-1
clone size: NA
J gene: TRBJ1-6
CDR3 protein: CASSQVYENSPLHF
CDR3 DNA: TGCGCCAGCAGCCAAGTATACGAGAATTCACCCCTCCACTTT

D gene: NA
V gene: TRBV6-5
clone size: NA
J gene: TRBJ2-1
CDR3 protein: CASSYSLPGVYNEQFF
CDR3 DNA: TGTGCCAGCAGTTACTCGTTACCGGGGGTGTACAATGAGCAGTTCTTC

D gene: NA
V gene: TRBV21-1
clone size: NA
J gene: TRBJ1-3
CDR3 protein: CASSKSRESSENTIYF
CDR3 DNA: TGTGCCAGCAGCAAATCGAGGGAGAGCTCTGAAAACACCATATATTTT

D gene: NA
V gene: TRBV2
clone size: NA
J gene: TRBJ1-1
CDR3 protein: CASSATGLNTEAFF
CDR3 DNA: TGTGCCAGCAGTGCAACAGGGTTGAACACTGAAGCTTTCTTT

D gene: NA
V gene: TRBV7-2
clone size: NA
J gene: TRBJ1-2
CDR3 protein: CASSLARDSNYGYTF
CDR3 DNA: TGTGCCAGCAGCTTAGCCAGGGATTCAAACTATGGCTACACCTTC

D gene: NA
V gene: TRBV14
clone size: once
J gene: TRBJ1-1
CDR3 protein: CASSPWGGNTEAFF
CDR3 DNA: TGTGCCAGCAGCCCTTGGGGCGGTAACACTGAAGCTTTCTTT

D gene: NA
V gene: TRBV28
clone size: NA
J gene: TRBJ1-4
CDR3 protein: CASSFGGVETNEKLFF
CDR3 DNA: TGTGCCAGCAGTTTTGGAGGGGTCGAAACTAATGAAAAACTGTTTTTT

D gene: NA
V gene: TRBV10-3
clone size: NA
J gene: TRBJ2-3
CDR3 protein: CAISDPGDSSDTQYF
CDR3 DNA: TGTGCCATCAGTGATCCAGGGGATAGTTCGGATACGCAGTATTTT

D gene: NA
V gene: TRBV21-1
clone size: NA
J gene: TRBJ2-7
CDR3 protein: CASSKEEAGDYEQYF
CDR3 DNA: TGTGCCAGCAGCAAAGAGGAAGCAGGGGACTACGAGCAGTACTTC

D gene: NA
V gene: TRBV29-1
clone size: NA
J gene: TRBJ1-5
CDR3 protein: CSVRSGDQPQHF
CDR3 DNA: TGCAGCGTTAGATCAGGGGATCAGCCCCAGCATTTT

D gene: NA
V gene: TRBV7-2
clone size: NA
J gene: TRBJ1-2
CDR3 protein: CASSLGAGEIYGYTF
CDR3 DNA: TGTGCCAGCAGCTTAGGGGCAGGGGAAATCTATGGCTACACCTTC

D gene: NA
V gene: TRBV12-3/TRBV12-4
clone size: once
J gene: TRBJ1-5
CDR3 protein: CASSRTLNQPQHF
CDR3 DNA: TGTGCCAGCAGCAGGACACTCAATCAGCCCCAGCATTTT

D gene: TRBD1
V gene: TRBV27
clone size: NA
J gene: TRBJ2-2
CDR3 protein: CASSRTGQVYNANTGELFF
CDR3 DNA: TGTGCCAGCAGCAGAACTGGACAGGTCTATAACGCGAACACCGGGGAGCTGTTTTTT

D gene: TRBD1
V gene: TRBV6-6
clone size: NA
J gene: TRBJ2-7
CDR3 protein: CASSKLTGEGLEQYF
CDR3 DNA: TGTGCCAGCAGCAAATTGACAGGGGAAGGGCTCGAGCAGTACTTC

D gene: TRBD1
V gene: TRBV7-8
clone size: NA
J gene: TRBJ2-5
CDR3 protein: CASSPPQGDQETQYF
CDR3 DNA: TGTGCCAGCAGCCCACCTCAGGGGGATCAAGAGACCCAGTACTTC

D gene: NA
V gene: TRBV30
clone size: few
J gene: TRBJ1-5
CDR3 protein: CAWSLQNGQPQHF
CDR3 DNA: TGTGCCTGGAGCCTACAGAATGGGCAGCCCCAGCATTTT

D gene: TRBD1
V gene: TRBV3-1/TRBV3-2
clone size: NA
J gene: TRBJ1-3
CDR3 protein: CASSRTGPISGNTIYF
CDR3 DNA: TGTGCCAGCAGCCGGACAGGACCGATCTCTGGAAACACCATATATTTT

D gene: NA
V gene: TRBV5-6
clone size: NA
J gene: TRBJ2-5
CDR3 protein: CASSLRSQETQYF
CDR3 DNA: TGTGCCAGCAGCTTAAGGAGCCAAGAGACCCAGTACTTC

D gene: TRBD1
V gene: TRBV10-1
clone size: NA
J gene: TRBJ1-6
CDR3 protein: CASSQGASGNSPLHF
CDR3 DNA: TGCGCCAGCAGTCAGGGGGCTTCTGGAAATTCACCCCTCCACTTT

D gene: NA
V gene: TRBV29-1
clone size: once
J gene: TRBJ1-6
CDR3 protein: CSVESPWPGGNSPLHF
CDR3 DNA: TGCAGCGTTGAAAGTCCCTGGCCAGGAGGGAATTCACCCCTCCACTTT

D gene: TRBD2
V gene: TRBV2
clone size: NA
J gene: TRBJ2-5
CDR3 protein: CASNGLAGGLGETQYF
CDR3 DNA: TGTGCCAGCAATGGACTAGCGGGGGGGCTGGGAGAGACCCAGTACTTC

D gene: TRBD2
V gene: TRBV2
clone size: NA
J gene: TRBJ2-5
CDR3 protein: CASSPTSVEETQYF
CDR3 DNA: TGTGCCAGCAGTCCAACTAGCGTTGAAGAGACCCAGTACTTC

D gene: NA
V gene: TRBV28
clone size: few
J gene: TRBJ1-2
CDR3 protein: CASSLGRASPYGYTF
CDR3 DNA: TGTGCCAGCAGTTTGGGGAGGGCGTCTCCCTATGGCTACACCTTC

D gene: NA
V gene: TRBV4-2
clone size: NA
J gene: TRBJ2-7
CDR3 protein: CASSQDLQSHEQYF
CDR3 DNA: TGTGCCAGCAGCCAAGATCTACAGTCCCACGAGCAGTACTTC

D gene: TRBD1
V gene: TRBV2
clone size: NA
J gene: TRBJ1-6
CDR3 protein: CASRTRGQGINSPLHF
CDR3 DNA: TGTGCCAGCCGCACCCGCGGACAGGGGATTAATTCACCCCTCCACTTT

D gene: TRBD2
V gene: TRBV27
clone size: once
J gene: TRBJ2-1
CDR3 protein: CASSLLAGTYNEQFF
CDR3 DNA: TGTGCCAGCAGTTTATTAGCGGGGACCTACAATGAGCAGTTCTTC

D gene: NA
V gene: TRBV28
clone size: NA
J gene: TRBJ1-2
CDR3 protein: CASSLGHDYGYTF
CDR3 DNA: TGTGCCAGCAGTTTAGGACACGACTATGGCTACACCTTC

D gene: NA
V gene: TRBV18
clone size: NA
J gene: TRBJ2-7
CDR3 protein: CASSPQGFYEQYF
CDR3 DNA: TGTGCCAGCTCACCACAGGGGTTTTACGAGCAGTACTTC

D gene: TRBD1
V gene: TRBV27
clone size: NA
J gene: TRBJ1-5
CDR3 protein: CASRSNRGVVSNQPQHF
CDR3 DNA: TGTGCCAGCAGATCTAACAGGGGTGTCGTTAGCAATCAGCCCCAGCATTTT

D gene: NA
V gene: TRBV28
clone size: NA
J gene: TRBJ2-5
CDR3 protein: CASSLGPARSLQETQYF
CDR3 DNA: TGTGCCAGCAGTTTAGGTCCGGCTAGATCCCTCCAAGAGACCCAGTACTTC

D gene: NA
V gene: TRBV7-9
clone size: many
J gene: TRBJ1-2
CDR3 protein: CASSLGVGDYTF
CDR3 DNA: TGTGCCAGCAGCTTAGGTGTAGGGGACTACACCTTC

D gene: NA
V gene: TRBV30
clone size: NA
J gene: TRBJ1-1
CDR3 protein: CAWTRRNTEAFF
CDR3 DNA: TGTGCCTGGACACGTAGGAACACTGAAGCTTTCTTT

D gene: NA
V gene: TRBV5-1
clone size: NA
J gene: TRBJ2-7
CDR3 protein: CASSLGHTGQHYEQYF
CDR3 DNA: TGCGCCAGCAGCTTGGGCCACACTGGACAGCACTACGAGCAGTACTTC

D gene: NA
V gene: TRBV6-5
clone size: NA
J gene: TRBJ1-1
CDR3 protein: CASSYYGGVVEEAFF
CDR3 DNA: TGTGCCAGCAGTTACTATGGGGGGGTGGTGGAAGAAGCTTTCTTT

D gene: TRBD2
V gene: TRBV29-1
clone size: NA
J gene: TRBJ2-1
CDR3 protein: CSVLSPTSGGDYNEQFF
CDR3 DNA: TGCAGCGTCCTATCCCCGACTAGCGGGGGGGACTACAATGAGCAGTTCTTC

D gene: TRBD1
V gene: TRBV5-4
clone size: few
J gene: TRBJ2-1
CDR3 protein: CASSSGQGARDEQFF
CDR3 DNA: TGTGCCAGCAGCTCGGGACAGGGGGCGCGGGATGAGCAGTTCTTC

D gene: NA
V gene: TRBV5-5
clone size: NA
J gene: TRBJ1-5
CDR3 protein: CASSLDLLGNQPQHF
CDR3 DNA: TGTGCCAGCAGCTTGGATTTACTAGGCAATCAGCCCCAGCATTTT

D gene: NA
V gene: TRBV5-1
clone size: NA
J gene: TRBJ1-2
CDR3 protein: CASSLDPGAGDGYTF
CDR3 DNA: TGCGCCAGCAGCTTGGATCCGGGGGCGGGAGATGGCTACACCTTC

D gene: TRBD1
V gene: TRBV19
clone size: NA
J gene: TRBJ1-1
CDR3 protein: CASSTDRALNTEAFF
CDR3 DNA: TGTGCCAGTAGTACCGACAGGGCGCTGAACACTGAAGCTTTCTTT

D gene: NA
V gene: TRBV29-1
clone size: NA
J gene: TRBJ1-2
CDR3 protein: CSVGRGTGPNYGYTF
CDR3 DNA: TGCAGCGTCGGAAGGGGAACAGGCCCTAACTATGGCTACACCTTC

D gene: NA
V gene: TRBV2
clone size: few
J gene: TRBJ1-5
CDR3 protein: CASSEEGLYSNQPQHF
CDR3 DNA: TGTGCCAGCAGTGAGGAGGGCCTATATAGCAATCAGCCCCAGCATTTT

D gene: TRBD1
V gene: TRBV5-1
clone size: NA
J gene: TRBJ2-7
CDR3 protein: CASSPGGTGGEAWEQYF
CDR3 DNA: TGCGCCAGCAGCCCGGGAGGCACAGGGGGCGAAGCGTGGGAGCAGTACTTC

D gene: NA
V gene: TRBV19
clone size: NA
J gene: TRBJ2-1
CDR3 protein: CASSREQGNEQFF
CDR3 DNA: TGTGCCAGTAGCCGGGAACAGGGCAATGAGCAGTTCTTC

D gene: TRBD2
V gene: TRBV7-3
clone size: NA
J gene: TRBJ2-3
CDR3 protein: CASSRSGGKTDTQYF
CDR3 DNA: TGTGCCAGCAGCCGGAGCGGGGGTAAGACAGATACGCAGTATTTT

D gene: NA
V gene: TRBV29-1
clone size: NA
J gene: TRBJ1-6
CDR3 protein: CSVGSSANSPLHF
CDR3 DNA: TGCAGCGTGGGCTCGAGCGCCAATTCACCCCTCCACTTT

D gene: TRBD1
V gene: TRBV19
clone size: NA
J gene: TRBJ1-2
CDR3 protein: CASSILDRGRSGYTF
CDR3 DNA: TGTGCCAGTAGTATATTGGACAGGGGGCGATCTGGCTACACCTTC

D gene: NA
V gene: TRBV12-3/TRBV12-4
clone size: NA
J gene: TRBJ1-2
CDR3 protein: CACYRGYGYTF
CDR3 DNA: TGTGCTTGTTACCGCGGCTATGGCTACACCTTC

D gene: NA
V gene: TRBV5-1
clone size: NA
J gene: TRBJ1-3
CDR3 protein: CASSLGLSGNTIYF
CDR3 DNA: TGCGCCAGCAGCTTGGGGCTCTCTGGAAACACCATATATTTT

D gene: NA
V gene: TRBV30
clone size: NA
J gene: TRBJ1-6
CDR3 protein: CAWAQQTGSSYNSPLHF
CDR3 DNA: TGTGCCTGGGCCCAACAAACAGGGAGCTCCTATAATTCACCCCTCCACTTT

D gene: TRBD1
V gene: TRBV5-1
clone size: few
J gene: TRBJ1-4
CDR3 protein: CASSEGGTGYEKLFF
CDR3 DNA: TGCGCCAGCTCCGAAGGGGGGACAGGGTATGAAAAACTGTTTTTT

D gene: NA
V gene: TRBV11-2
clone size: NA
J gene: TRBJ1-1
CDR3 protein: CASSLAGGYAEAFF
CDR3 DNA: TGTGCCAGCAGCTTAGCTGGGGGCTACGCTGAAGCTTTCTTT

D gene: NA
V gene: TRBV9
clone size: NA
J gene: TRBJ1-1
CDR3 protein: CASSVGPGTPVTAFF
CDR3 DNA: TGTGCCAGCAGCGTAGGGCCCGGGACACCCGTTACAGCTTTCTTT

D gene: NA
V gene: TRBV4-3
clone size: NA
J gene: TRBJ2-3
CDR3 protein: CASSQAVGDTQYF
CDR3 DNA: TGCGCCAGCAGCCAAGCCGTCGGGGATACGCAGTATTTT

D gene: NA
V gene: TRBV9
clone size: NA
J gene: TRBJ1-1
CDR3 protein: CASSVDTQNTEAFF
CDR3 DNA: TGTGCCAGCAGCGTAGACACCCAGAACACTGAAGCTTTCTTT